This TCR beta chain was captured by sequencing in a study of patients and donors after allogeneic stem cell transplantation. One entry per CDR3 protein, called by TCRdb with MiXCR from the RT-PCR reads. Of about 960,000 distinct CDR3 sequences in the sample, over 15% were seen once. This clonotype showed up many times. The TCR comes from a human donor who was either an allogeneic HSCT recipient or a stem cell or donor lymphocyte infusion donor (not recorded which). It is not recorded whose cells these are; they may come from a transplant donor. The sample taken for sequencing was blood, either unsorted or a sorted T cell fraction (not recorded which).

As DNA, the CDR3 is TGTGCCAGCAGTTTAATCTCTTTCAATCAGCCCCAGCATTTT. Protein: CASSLISFNQPQHF. The V call is TRBV12-3 or TRBV12-4, the J call TRBJ1-5; D is unresolved. The V and J ends lost 2 bases and 3 bases respectively, with 8 bases between them. CDR3 length: 14 residues.